A single sample is the source of the 30 T cell receptor beta chains below, sequenced in a study of cytomegalovirus exposure and HLA in healthy donors (dated by TCRdb to the late 2010s). Libraries came from the immunoSEQ multiplex PCR assay. For the multiplex PCR, a mixture combining 60 forward primers for TCR Vbeta segments and 13 reverse primers for TCR Jbeta segments was used. In TCRdb, the immuneACCESS table is reduced to in-frame sequences with V and J assigned. These tables do not hold every clone; where another copy was compared, an unresolved V gene accounts for under half, and the others remain unexplained. In this sample the table shows 150,000 or so clones, roughly 79% of which occur a single time. Around 2.8% of the sample is taken by the ten largest. The sample was PBMCs. All receptors come from a man between 18 and 29 years old in good health and CMV-seronegative.

This sequence joins TRBV4-1 and TRBJ1-3, with D perhaps TRBD1 (6 bases). Germline V gene sequence: CDR1 MGHRA, CDR2 YSYEKL. Trimming took 2 bases from V and 0 from J, leaving 8 bases between them. The length of the CDR3 is 15 residues. Here the CDR3 reads CASSQQGTSGNTIYF. CDR3 sequence (DNA): TGCGCCAGCAGCCAACAGGGGACCTCTGGAAACACCATATATTTT.

The chain employs TRBV18 and TRBJ1-4; 7 nucleotides align to TRBD1. The CDR3 is 12 amino acids. The V gene's germline CDR1 is KGHSH and CDR2 LQKENI. The ends lost 5 bases at V and 16 bases at J; junction bases unmatched: 10. Written as DNA, the CDR3 is TGTGCCAGCTCATCCGGTACAGGGGAGAGGTTTTTT. Its protein product is CASSSGTGERFF. The full variable domain, in which reference TRBV18 and TRBJ1-4 provide the parts outside the CDR3, is NAGVMQNPRHLVRRRGQEARLRCSPMKGHSHVYWYRQLPEEGLKFMVYLQKENIIDESGMPKERFSAEFPKEGPSILRIQQVVRGDSAAYFCASSSGTGERFFGSGTQLSVL.

DNA for the CDR3: TGCGCCAGCAGCCTGGGGTCCAGGGGGCTTTCACCCCTCCACTTT. Its protein is CASSLGSRGLSPLHF. V and J are TRBV4-1 and TRBJ1-6; TRBD1 agrees at 8 bases. V dropped 4 bases and J dropped 9; count of bases not matched to a gene: 8. Germline CDR1 MGHRA, CDR2 YSYEKL. The CDR3 is 15 amino acids.

The V call is TRBV30, the J call TRBJ1-3; unclear D gene. CDR1 is GTSNPN and CDR2 is SVGIG in the germline V gene (reference sequence). This CDR3 has 15 residues. With 4 bases removed from V and 0 bases from J, the gap between germline ends came to 13 bases. The CDR3 DNA follows: TGTGCCTGGACCGCCTGGCGGGGCTCTGGAAACACCATATATTTT. Translation gives CAWTAWRGSGNTIYF.

This clone was seen a few times. The CDR3 DNA sequence: TGTGCCAGCAGCCTCCAAAGGACCCTAGCGGGGGGCTCCTACAATGAGCAGTTCTTC. Amino acid sequence: CASSLQRTLAGGSYNEQFF. This chain connects TRBV7-6 to TRBJ2-1, with 11 bases lining up with TRBD2. The V segment lost 5 bases and the J segment 0 bases; nucleotides outside the gene matches: 12. In germline, CDR1 is SGHVS, CDR2 FNYEAQ. This CDR3 spans 19 amino acids.

The V and J genes are TRBV5-1 and TRBJ1-5; D unclear. Trimming cost V 0 bases and J 6 bases, with 10 bases left between them. The CDR3 covers 14 residues. Germline V gene sequence: CDR1 SGHRS, CDR2 YFSETQ. In DNA, the CDR3 is TGCGCCAGCAGCTTGGAGGGCGGGAGTCAGCCCCAGCATTTT. The encoded protein is CASSLEGGSQPQHF.

This clone occurred once. V and J are TRBV5-3 and TRBJ1-1; 12 bases match TRBD1. TRBV5-3 is marked as an open reading frame, function uncertain. Trimming at V came to 0 bases and at J to 6 bases, leaving 9 bases not matched to a gene. This CDR3 is 17 amino acids long. CDR3 residues: CARSLDPLGDRGPEAFF. The CDR3 nucleotides are TGTGCCAGAAGCTTGGACCCCCTAGGGGACAGGGGGCCTGAAGCTTTCTTT.

The chain recombines TRBV2 with TRBJ1-5; D is unresolved. The germline V gene has CDR1 SNHLY and CDR2 FYNNEI. V dropped 4 bases and J dropped 3 bases, with 7 bases sitting between them. CDR3 size: 13 residues. DNA for the CDR3: TGTGCCAGCAGTGGGCAGGTCAATCAGCCCCAGCATTTT. Protein sequence: CASSGQVNQPQHF.

This chain uses TRBV27 with TRBJ1-2; the D gene is possibly TRBD1 (5 bases). The CDR3 loop spans 15 amino acids. V lost 6 bases, J lost 4 bases, and 18 bases lay in between. Germline assignment: CDR1 MNHEY and CDR2 SMNVEV (reference sequence). In DNA, the CDR3 is TGTGCCAGCAGCACCAGACCCACAGGAAGCTATGGCTACACCTTC. This gives the protein CASSTRPTGSYGYTF.

This clone was counted a few times. Other DNA sequences in the sample encode the same CDR3. V and J are TRBV5-1 and TRBJ1-5; no reliable D call. CDR1 is SGHRS and CDR2 is YFSETQ in the germline V gene. The V and J ends lost 0 bases and 3 bases respectively, with 10 bases between them. There are 15 residues in the CDR3. CDR3 DNA: TGCGCCAGCAGCTTGGGAGCCGGTCCCAATCAGCCCCAGCATTTT. It yields the protein CASSLGAGPNQPQHF. Full variable domain (outside the CDR3, taken from reference TRBV5-1 and TRBJ1-5): KAGVTQTPRYLIKTRGQQVTLSCSPISGHRSVSWYQQTPGQGLQFLFEYFSETQRNKGNFPGRFSGRQFSNSRSEMNVSTLELGDSALYLCASSLGAGPNQPQHFGDGTRLSIL.

CDR3 amino acids: CASRLSGGADTQYF. In nucleotides, the CDR3 is TGTGCCAGCAGACTTAGCGGGGGGGCAGATACGCAGTATTTT. The V and J genes are TRBV27 and TRBJ2-3; 11 bases match TRBD2. The CDR3 totals 14 residues. Germline CDR1 reads MNHEY; CDR2 reads SMNVEV (reference sequence). Trimming took 6 bases from V and 4 from J; bases not matched to a gene: 3.

This clone was seen only once. The chain uses TRBV18 and TRBJ1-1, with 7 positions matching TRBD1. The CDR3 loop spans 18 amino acids. V lost 2 bases, J lost 2 bases, and 14 bases stayed unmatched. Per the germline V gene, CDR1 is KGHSH and CDR2 is LQKENI. In nucleotides, the CDR3 is TGTGCCAGCTCACCAACTGCGATTCGGACAGGAGATAACACTGAAGCTTTCTTT. Translation gives CASSPTAIRTGDNTEAFF.

This clone was recorded a few times. The CDR3 here is CASSLGGVREQPQHF. The CDR3 DNA sequence: TGTGCCAGCAGCTTAGGGGGGGTCAGGGAGCAGCCCCAGCATTTT. The chain uses TRBV7-9 and TRBJ1-5; D is possibly TRBD1 (5 bases). Germline loops: CDR1 SEHNR, CDR2 FQNEAQ (reference sequence). The CDR3 has 15 amino acids. Trimming removed 1 base from V and 7 bases from J, with 14 bases in between. Using reference TRBV7-9 and TRBJ1-5 for the parts outside the CDR3, the full variable domain is DTGVSQNPRHKITKRGQNVTFRCDPISEHNRLYWYRQTLGQGPEFLTYFQNEAQLEKSRLLSDRFSAERPKGSFSTLEIQRTEQGDSAMYLCASSLGGVREQPQHFGDGTRLSIL.

CDR3 in DNA: TGTGCCAGCAGTTTATCGTCTCAGGGATTCGGAAACACCATATATTTT. Protein: CASSLSSQGFGNTIYF. The chain combines TRBV27 with TRBJ1-3; the D gene is possibly TRBD1 (5 bases). Germline lookup yields CDR1 MNHEY and CDR2 SMNVEV (reference sequence). This CDR3 is built from 16 residues. V gave up 0 bases and J gave up 4 bases, with 13 bases separating them.

A few counts support this clone. This CDR3 reads CASRFPTGGKSSGANGLTF. In nucleotides, the CDR3 is TGTGCAAGTCGCTTCCCGACAGGGGGTAAGAGCTCTGGGGCCAACGGCCTGACTTTC. The chain employs TRBV12-2 and TRBJ2-6; TRBD1 is taken as the D call from the table, unchecked against the DNA. TRBV12-2 is assigned pseudogene status. The CDR3 length is 19 residues.

This clone occurred once. An end of the junction differs from the germline gene, which may be a read error. The chain has TRBV4-1 and TRBJ1-4, with D perhaps matching TRBD1 (6 bases). Germline lookup yields CDR1 MGHRA and CDR2 YSYEKL. The CDR3 runs to 16 residues. The CDR3 region has the DNA TGCGCCAGCAACCAAGAGGGGGGGTGGGCTAATGAAAAACTGTTTTTT. As protein: CASNQEGGWANEKLFF.

This chain links TRBV18 with TRBJ2-7, with TRBD1 as a possible D gene (5 bases). Germline V gives CDR1 KGHSH, CDR2 LQKENI. This CDR3 comprises 13 residues. V shed 3 bases and J shed 4 bases, with 10 bases lying between them. The chain's CDR3 is CASSPQDRYEQYV. The CDR3, as DNA: TGTGCCAGCTCACCGCAAGACAGATACGAGCAGTACGTC.

The CDR3 DNA reads TGTGCCAGCAGTCCGGGACTAGCGGAGCAGTTCTTC. It encodes CASSPGLAEQFF. The rearrangement links TRBV27 to TRBJ2-1, with 10 bases lining up with TRBD2. The CDR3 length is 12 residues. Losses at the gene ends were 5 bases for V and 10 bases for J; bases not matched to a gene: 2. The germline V gene has CDR1 MNHEY and CDR2 SMNVEV (reference sequence).

This clone was seen a single time. The rearrangement uses TRBV19 and TRBJ1-1; D remains ambiguous. The germline V gene has CDR1 LNHDA and CDR2 SQIVND (reference sequence). The V gene lost 3 bases and the J gene lost 2 bases, with 7 bases spanning the gap. This CDR3 is built from 13 residues. Written as DNA, the CDR3 is TGTGCCAGTAGTATCGCGGCAAACACTGAAGCTTTCTTT. It codes for CASSIAANTEAFF.

This clone was seen more than once but under ten times. This chain connects TRBV30 to TRBJ1-5, with 11 positions matching TRBD1. This CDR3 has 18 residues. The junction had 7 bases not matched to a gene; V was cut back by 0 bases and J by 0 bases. CDR1 and CDR2 (germline): GTSNPN, SVGIG (reference sequence). The CDR3 DNA reads TGTGCCTGGAGTGTTGCGGGACAGGGGGTCTATAGCAATCAGCCCCAGCATTTT. Residues: CAWSVAGQGVYSNQPQHF.

The CDR3 DNA is TGTGCCAGCAGTTACTCCTCGGGGTCAAACACTGAAGCTTTCTTT. This sequence encodes CASSYSSGSNTEAFF. The chain recombines TRBV6-6 with TRBJ1-1; D not resolved. CDR3 length equals 15 residues. CDR1 is MNHNY and CDR2 is SVGAGI in the germline V gene (reference sequence). V was clipped by 0 bases and J by 2 bases, with 10 bases between them.

The genes are TRBV6-5 and TRBJ1-2; 8 nucleotides align to TRBD1. Germline CDR1 MNHEY, CDR2 SVGAGI. The CDR3 is 15 residues long. The ends lost 6 bases at V and 1 base at J; junction bases unmatched: 7. In DNA, the CDR3 is TGTGCCAGCAGCCACCGGGACAGGAATAACTATGGCTACACCTTC. Translated, it gives CASSHRDRNNYGYTF.

The V and J genes are TRBV7-2 and TRBJ1-3, with D maybe TRBD1 (5 bases). V gave up 5 bases and J gave up 3 bases, with 11 bases separating them. The germline CDR1 and CDR2 sequences are SGHTA and FQGNSA. This CDR3 region has 14 residues. The DNA for the CDR3 is TGTGCCAGCAGCCCGCAGGGAGGTGGAAACACCATATATTTT. Amino acids: CASSPQGGGNTIYF.

The V and J genes are TRBV19 and TRBJ1-5; the D is unclear. CDR1 and CDR2 (germline): LNHDA, SQIVND (reference sequence). The CDR3 is 15 amino acids. Trimming shortened V by 2 bases and J by 3 bases, and 11 bases separated the two germline ends. CDR3 sequence (DNA): TGTGCCAGTAGTATAAGAGGTCCCGCCAATCAGCCCCAGCATTTT. As protein: CASSIRGPANQPQHF.

V usage is TRBV5-1 and J usage is TRBJ1-3; 7 bases are a match to TRBD1. CDR1 SGHRS and CDR2 YFSETQ come from the germline V gene. The CDR3 consists of 15 residues. With V trimmed by 0 bases and J by 4 bases, 4 bases remained unmatched. CDR3 loop: CASSLGSGGGNTIYF. The CDR3, as DNA: TGCGCCAGCAGCTTGGGGTCAGGGGGAGGAAACACCATATATTTT. The variable domain in full, with the rest retrieved from reference TRBV5-1 and TRBJ1-3, is KAGVTQTPRYLIKTRGQQVTLSCSPISGHRSVSWYQQTPGQGLQFLFEYFSETQRNKGNFPGRFSGRQFSNSRSEMNVSTLELGDSALYLCASSLGSGGGNTIYFGEGSWLTVV.

This clone came up a few times. V is TRBV7-9 and J is TRBJ1-3; D might be TRBD1 (6 bases). This CDR3 contains 15 residues. The germline V gene has CDR1 SEHNR and CDR2 FQNEAQ (reference sequence). Trimming removed 5 bases at V and 6 bases at J, with 17 bases between. CDR3 amino acids: CASSDTTGIKNTIYF. In nucleotides, the CDR3 is TGTGCCAGCAGCGACACTACAGGGATCAAAAACACCATATATTTT. The full variable domain, with the rest looked up from reference TRBV7-9 and TRBJ1-3, is DTGVSQNPRHKITKRGQNVTFRCDPISEHNRLYWYRQTLGQGPEFLTYFQNEAQLEKSRLLSDRFSAERPKGSFSTLEIQRTEQGDSAMYLCASSDTTGIKNTIYFGEGSWLTVV.

The chain combines TRBV19 with TRBJ2-5, with a possible D match to TRBD2 (5 bases). Deletions cut 0 bases from V and 3 bases from J, with 5 bases between. The CDR3 runs to 13 residues. Germline V gives CDR1 LNHDA, CDR2 SQIVND (reference sequence). CDR3 protein: CASSIDGEETQYF. Here the CDR3 DNA reads TGTGCCAGTAGTATAGACGGGGAAGAGACCCAGTACTTC.

The chain links TRBV5-1 to TRBJ1-3; 8 nucleotides match TRBD1. The germline gives CDR1 SGHRS, CDR2 YFSETQ. The CDR3 totals 19 residues. V was pared by 10 bases and J by 0 bases, with 21 bases of the junction left unmatched. Written as DNA, the CDR3 is TGCGCCTCCCAAAGGATCCCCCAGGGGGCTAAAACCTCTGGAAACACCATATATTTT. It yields the protein CASQRIPQGAKTSGNTIYF.

CDR3 residues: CASSPDRGPSYEQYF. The CDR3 nucleotides read TGTGCCAGCAGCCCCGACAGGGGCCCCTCCTACGAGCAGTACTTC. The chain is built from TRBV5-4 and TRBJ2-5, with 8 bases identical to TRBD1. The J call may be in error: the DNA end matches TRBJ2-7 better. The CDR3 runs to 15 residues. From germline, CDR1 is SGHNT and CDR2 YYREEE (reference sequence).

The J gene is TRBJ1-6, the V gene TRBV2; D might be TRBD1 (5 bases). Germline V CDR1 and CDR2: SNHLY, FYNNEI. This CDR3 region has 11 residues. V was shortened by 5 bases and J by 12 bases, with 8 bases between the two germline ends. Written as DNA, the CDR3 is TGTGCCAGCAGTACGACAGTACCCCTCCACTTT. Protein sequence: CASSTTVPLHF.